The rows below give T cell receptor beta chains drawn from one sample of a study of CD8+ T cells in alopecia areata. Measured with immunoSEQ multiplex PCR; TCRdb has only the in-frame clones, and not every one. This table holds over 200,000 clones, 50% to 65% found once. This specimen was CD4+ T cells sorted from blood, taken at week 0. All receptors come from a human donor with alopecia areata. The CDR3 runs from the conserved cysteine through the conserved F or W. The D gene is left open where the match is weak. Where a row states a size, it is once, few, many or the class of an expanded clone; other rows omit it.

d_call	v_call	clone_size	j_call	cdr3_nt	cdr3_aa
NA	TRBV4-1	NA	TRBJ2-5	TGCGCCAGCAGCCAAGAGGCGCCAGCCTCTACGTGGGAGACCCAGTACTTC	CASSQEAPASTWETQYF
NA	TRBV29-1	few	TRBJ1-1	TGCAGCGGAACTAGAGGCGTAGGCACTGAAGCTTTCTTT	CSGTRGVGTEAFF
TRBD1	TRBV5-4	once	TRBJ2-7	TGTGCCAGCAGCCCTAGACAGGGATTCTCCTACGAGCAGTACTTC	CASSPRQGFSYEQYF
NA	TRBV7-9	NA	TRBJ1-2	TGTGCCAGCAGCTTAGTTCCTAACTATGGCTACACCTTC	CASSLVPNYGYTF
NA	TRBV6-5	NA	TRBJ2-2	TGTGCCAGCACCCGCCGGGCAGGCTACACCGGGGAGCTGTTTTTT	CASTRRAGYTGELFF
TRBD2	TRBV2	many	TRBJ2-3	TGTGCCAGCAGTGACGGGTCTAGCGGGCGGATTCGGGCAGATACGCAGTATTTT	CASSDGSSGRIRADTQYF
NA	TRBV6-6	NA	TRBJ1-5	TGTGCCAGCAGTTACGGTTCCAATCAGCCCCAGCATTTT	CASSYGSNQPQHF
TRBD1	TRBV29-1	NA	TRBJ1-6	TGCAGCGTGAAGACAGGGGGCTCTCATAATTCACCCCTCCACTTT	CSVKTGGSHNSPLHF
NA	TRBV30	NA	TRBJ1-2	TGTGCCTGGAGTTCACAGGCAGGATACCACTACACCTTC	CAWSSQAGYHYTF
TRBD1	TRBV5-1	NA	TRBJ2-6	TGCGCCAGCAGCTTGCGGACAGGGGACGTCCTGACTTTC	CASSLRTGDVLTF
NA	TRBV29-1	NA	TRBJ1-1	TGCAGCGTGAGAGGGGCGGGGAACACTGAAGCTTTCTTT	CSVRGAGNTEAFF
NA	TRBV6-5	NA	TRBJ2-7	TGTGCCAGCAGTTACGTTCAGGGACTTTACGAGCAGTACTTC	CASSYVQGLYEQYF
NA	TRBV18	NA	TRBJ2-1	TGTGCCAGCTCACCACCCCCAGGAGGGCCTACCTACAATGAGCAGTTCTTC	CASSPPPGGPTYNEQFF
NA	TRBV4-1	NA	TRBJ2-7	TGCGCCAGCAGCCAACCTCTGGGGTCTCGCTACGAGCAGTACTTC	CASSQPLGSRYEQYF
NA	TRBV19	NA	TRBJ2-2	TGTGCCAGTAGTCGGGGGGCCTCTCCCGGGGAGCTGTTTTTT	CASSRGASPGELFF
NA	TRBV30	few	TRBJ2-1	TGTGCCTGGAGAGCGTTCAATGAGCAGTTCTTC	CAWRAFNEQFF
NA	TRBV30	NA	TRBJ2-3	TGTGCCTGGAGTCTGACTAGTACGGATACGCAGTATTTT	CAWSLTSTDTQYF
TRBD2	TRBV29-1	few	TRBJ2-2	TGCAGCGTGGGAAGCGGGAGTGCGAACACCGGGGAGCTGTTTTTT	CSVGSGSANTGELFF
NA	TRBV11-2	NA	TRBJ1-5	TGTGCCAGCAGCCCCCTTAGGGGGAGCAATCAGCCCCAGCATTTT	CASSPLRGSNQPQHF
NA	TRBV7-3	NA	TRBJ2-6	TGTGCCAGCAGCTCCCAGAGCGAGGTTGCGGGGGCCAACGTCCTGACTTTC	CASSSQSEVAGANVLTF
TRBD1	TRBV5-1	NA	TRBJ1-4	TGCGCCAGCAGCATGTCAACAGGGGGAACTAATGAAAAACTGTTTTTT	CASSMSTGGTNEKLFF
TRBD1	TRBV4-2	NA	TRBJ1-4	TGTGCCAGCAGCCCACAGGGGGCAGCTAATGAAAAACTGTTTTTT	CASSPQGAANEKLFF
NA	TRBV30	NA	TRBJ1-5	TGTGCCTGGAGTGTAGGGGATAGCAATCAGCCCCAGCATTTT	CAWSVGDSNQPQHF
NA	TRBV11-2	NA	TRBJ2-7	TGTGCCAGCAGCTTACAGAATCTCGTAGGCTACGAGCAGTACTTC	CASSLQNLVGYEQYF
NA	TRBV30	NA	TRBJ1-2	TGTGCCTGGAGCGACCAGGGGAACTATGGCTACACCTTC	CAWSDQGNYGYTF
NA	TRBV7-9	NA	TRBJ2-7	TGTGCCAGCAGCTTAAATGGTGATACCGCCTACGAGCAGTACTTC	CASSLNGDTAYEQYF
NA	TRBV5-4	NA	TRBJ2-3	TGTGCCAGCAGCCTTTACTCCCACACAGATACGCAGTATTTT	CASSLYSHTDTQYF
TRBD2	TRBV6-5	once	TRBJ2-7	TGTGCCAGCAGCAATAGCGGGGGGCCCACCGAGCAGTACTTC	CASSNSGGPTEQYF
NA	TRBV5-6	few	TRBJ2-5	TGTGCCAGCAGCCCAGGTCAGCGGGTCAGACAAGAGACCCAGTACTTC	CASSPGQRVRQETQYF
NA	TRBV30	NA	TRBJ1-3	TGTGCCTGGAGTGGCCTAGGGATCTCTGGAAACACCATATATTTT	CAWSGLGISGNTIYF
NA	TRBV2	NA	TRBJ1-6	TGTGCCAGCCTAGGGGCTCGATCACCCCTCCACTTT	CASLGARSPLHF
NA	TRBV27	NA	TRBJ2-7	TGTGCCAGCAGTTTTGGTCGGGAACCCTACGAGCAGTACTTC	CASSFGREPYEQYF
NA	TRBV9	NA	TRBJ2-5	TGTGCCAGCAGCCCAGGGAACAGTCGTTACCAAGAGACCCAGTACTTC	CASSPGNSRYQETQYF